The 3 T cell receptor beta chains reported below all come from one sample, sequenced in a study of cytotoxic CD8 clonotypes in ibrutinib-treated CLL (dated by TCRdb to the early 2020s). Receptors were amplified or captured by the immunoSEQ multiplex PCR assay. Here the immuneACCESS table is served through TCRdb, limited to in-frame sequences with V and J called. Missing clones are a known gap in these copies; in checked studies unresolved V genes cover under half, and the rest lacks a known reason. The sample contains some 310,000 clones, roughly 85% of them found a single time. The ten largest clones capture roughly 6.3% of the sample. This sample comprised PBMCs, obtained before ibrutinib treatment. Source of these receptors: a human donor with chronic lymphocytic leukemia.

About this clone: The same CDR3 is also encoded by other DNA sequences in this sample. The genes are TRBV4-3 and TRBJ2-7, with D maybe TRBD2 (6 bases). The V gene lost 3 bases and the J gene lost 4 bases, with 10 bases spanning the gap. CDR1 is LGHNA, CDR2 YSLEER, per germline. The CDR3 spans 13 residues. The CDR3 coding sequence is TGCGCCAGCAGCCATACAGGAGGGTACGAGCAGTACTTC. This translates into CASSHTGGYEQYF.

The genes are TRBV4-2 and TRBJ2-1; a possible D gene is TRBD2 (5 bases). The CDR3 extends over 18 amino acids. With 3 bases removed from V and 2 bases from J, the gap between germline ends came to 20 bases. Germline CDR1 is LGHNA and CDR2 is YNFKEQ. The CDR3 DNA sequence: TGTGCCAGCAGCCAGTCGCCGGATGGAAGCGGCGCCTACAATGAGCAGTTCTTC. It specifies CASSQSPDGSGAYNEQFF.

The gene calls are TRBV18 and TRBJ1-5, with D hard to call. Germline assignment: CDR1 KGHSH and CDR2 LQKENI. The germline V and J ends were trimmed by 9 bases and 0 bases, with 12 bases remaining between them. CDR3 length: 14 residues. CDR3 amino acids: CASTDSYSNQPQHF. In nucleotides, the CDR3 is TGTGCCAGTACAGATTCGTATAGCAATCAGCCCCAGCATTTT.